The source of this TCR beta chain is a study of CD4+ T cells in melanoma. The study, taken as a whole, reports: CD8+ T cell, macrophage and B cell function reportedly correlated with neoantigen-specific CD4+ T cells. Diverse differentiation states were reported for melanoma neoantigen-specific CD4+ T cells.

From germline, CDR1 is SGHNT and CDR2 YYREEE (reference sequence). There are 16 residues in the CDR3. Unmatched junction bases numbered 7, after V lost 2 bases and J lost 6 bases. A note on this clone: Its antigen is undetermined.

Measured with immunoSEQ multiplex PCR; TCRdb has only the in-frame clones, and not every one. The table shows 140,000 or so clones, with roughly 91% occurring only once. This chain joins TRBV5-4 and TRBJ2-7; 14 nucleotides align to TRBD2. This receptor was obtained from a human donor with melanoma. CDR3 in DNA: TGTGCCAGCAGCTTTGGGACTAGCGGGGGCGGGGGCGAGCAGTACTTC. This gives the protein CASSFGTSGGGGEQYF. The full variable domain, with the rest looked up from reference TRBV5-4 and TRBJ2-7, is ETGVTQSPTHLIKTRGQQVTLRCSSQSGHNTVSWYQQALGQGPQFIFQYYREEENGRGNFPPRFSGLQFPNYSSELNVNALELDDSALYLCASSFGTSGGGGEQYFGPGTRLTVT.